The source of this T cell receptor (beta chain) is a study of early T cells in non-severe SARS-CoV-2 infection. On the study more broadly: Sequencing of bulk RNA from unsorted whole blood was done, without chain pairing.

Study-wide results and limits: VDJdb matching favored anti-spike CD8 responses, missing private and CD4 specificities.

Tagging with unique molecular identifiers was applied to individual cDNA molecules. From the 5' RACE reads, TCRdb called clonotypes with MiXCR, one entry per CDR3 protein. The sample lists tens of thousands of distinct CDR3 sequences, around an eighth occurring once. After removal of 6 bases from V and 11 bases from J, the junction contained 9 bases not matched to a gene. CDR1 is LNHDA, CDR2 SQIVND, per germline (reference sequence). The CDR3 totals 14 residues. This clonotype has at least ten counts. The target antigen is unknown. Sequenced: whole blood. V gene TRBV19 combines with J gene TRBJ2-6; 8 bases agree with TRBD1. The clonotype was recovered from an adult who was a healthcare worker with PCR-confirmed SARS-CoV-2 infection or an uninfected control (not recorded which). CDR3 bases: TGTGCCAGTAGCCCGGACAGGGAACCCGACGTCCTGACTTTC. It encodes CASSPDREPDVLTF.